This entry features one TCR beta chain sequence. No cognate antigen has been identified for it. No qualities accompany the bases; no much larger clone lies one base away. In total, around 600 healthy bone marrow donors made up the cohort. At the time of sampling, all cohort members were nominally healthy, though unrecorded immune exposures were likely present. The donor tested CMV seropositive, placing the donor among the approximately 310 seropositive members of the cohort. Every donor gave a peripheral blood sample, and the peripheral blood mononuclear cells from that sample were used for TCR beta sequencing. Genomic DNA extraction from the blood cell samples was performed with the Qiagen DNeasy Blood Extraction Kit. The library was built by means of the immunoSEQ multiplex PCR assay. For the multiplex PCR, a mixture combining 60 forward primers for TCR Vbeta segments and 13 reverse primers for TCR Jbeta segments was used. A multiplex PCR assay on genomic DNA amplified the CDR3 region of rearranged TCR beta genes. The amplified TCR beta libraries were sequenced on the Illumina HiSeq System as 87-base-pair reads. In the source study's methods: Across the 500 to 750 repertoires, a later analysis counted 80 million or so unique TCR beta chains, roughly 11 million of which were shared by at least two donors. To remove PCR and sequencing errors, raw reads were error-corrected and collapsed into unique sequences using a nearest-neighbor algorithm that merged closely related sequences. CDR3 sequences were aligned to IMGT reference sequences to assign V, D and J gene segments. For a sequence to be retained, at least a six-nucleotide match to both a V gene segment and a J gene segment was required. A rearrangement was called productive if the CDR3 had no stop codons and remained in frame with V and J, and every other rearrangement was called non-productive. Following IMGT convention, CDR3 was defined as the stretch from the second conserved V-encoded cysteine up to the conserved J-encoded phenylalanine. In an earlier analysis of some 550 of the donors, sequences lacking an unambiguous match to a single V gene segment were excluded. An earlier analysis of 500 to 600 of the donors classified V segments as functional when productive rearrangements were above 56.7% and as segregating when the standard deviation between donors was above 5%. To diagnose cytomegalovirus status from the catalog of TCR beta chain sequences, a statistical classification framework was built. A later analysis assigned V and J genes by comparing TCR nucleotide sequences with IMGT/GENE-DB human TR gene sequences. The TCRdist pipeline was used in a later analysis to assign CDR3 sequences and most-parsimonious VDJ recombination scenarios. In a later analysis, each TCR beta chain was defined by its CDR3 amino acid sequence together with its V-gene family, and reads without a unique V-gene family were excluded. To address suspected cross-contamination and a sequencing artifact, a later analysis removed roughly 640 highly shared, low-generation-probability nucleotide sequences. A later analysis calculated a clonal expansion index for each public chain from normalized within-repertoire ranks of inferred template counts. A later analysis computed generation probabilities with a VDJ recombination model fitted to out-of-frame rearrangements, and checked the results against IGoR. In a later analysis, TCR-TCR, TCR-HLA and TCR-CMV co-occurrence was scored with hypergeometric tests, and a repertoire-size bias correction was applied to TCR pairs. False discovery rates were estimated in a later analysis by permuting HLA or CMV assignments 20 times. A later analysis grouped co-occurring TCRs with DBSCAN, adding TCRdist sequence similarity when clustering within HLA-allele-positive subsets. Repertoires with fewer than 30,000 or more than 120,000 public chains, plus five repertoires with anomalous nucleotide sharing, were excluded from co-occurrence clustering. The clones in this table, taken by TCRdb from immuneACCESS, are in-frame only. Not every clone is retained; where verified, under half of the shortfall comes from an unresolved V gene, and the cause of the rest is unknown. For V, J and clone size, that table is used; D and trimming come from the DNA. The sample records 60,000 to 75,000 clones, 72% of which are singletons. Around 10% of the sample belongs to the ten largest clones.

The CDR1 and CDR2 encoded by the germline V gene are SNHLY and FYNNEI. Taken from cysteine to phenylalanine, the CDR3 has 15 residues. This entry keeps only the CDR3 DNA: 45 bases, framed from base 1. The germline V and J ends show losses of 6 bases and 0 bases respectively, and no gene match explains 2 bases of the junction. This entry belongs to a study of cytomegalovirus exposure and HLA in healthy donors (dated by TCRdb to 2017 to 2019). For the study in its entirety: According to an earlier analysis of 587 of the donors, about 180 million T cells yielded 120 million or so unique TCR beta sequences and 276 Gb of sequence data. In a later genetic analysis, genome-wide SNP genotypes for about 55% of the roughly 700 donors were used, and that subset was treated as a discovery cohort. To predict cytomegalovirus infection status, the study brought together high-throughput TCR immunosequencing, statistical association of individual TCRs with disease status, and machine learning. Alongside the repertoire data, information on donor age, sex, ethnicity and CMV serostatus was compiled. The study aimed to test whether cataloging public T cell receptors could reveal signatures of past pathogen exposure. Typing coverage differed by locus: A, B, C, DRB1 and DQB1 were typed in roughly 620-630 donors, DQA1 in 500 to 550, DPA1 in 600 to 610, and DPB1 in just under 490. To decide whether each TCR beta V gene segment behaved as functional or pseudogenic, an earlier analysis of several hundred of the donors relied on high-throughput TCR beta sequencing. HLA typing covered class I and class II loci at four-digit resolution. The T cell repertoires of about 700 subjects were profiled by immunosequencing and related to cytomegalovirus serostatus. Along with the approximately 600-subject first cohort, a separate validation cohort of over a hundred different subjects was used. Among around 400 genotyped donors of the cohort, an average of approximately 240,000 unique TCR beta nucleotide sequences were sequenced per donor, roughly a sixth of them non-productive. The later analysis used no new phenotypic data to find candidate immune exposures, relying instead on TCR beta sequences and their occurrence across donors. Of the 300 to 450 genotyped donors, 81% were placed in the genetic ancestry cluster associated with self-reported Caucasian donors. Around 330 gigabases of sequencing data and 70 million to 100 million unique TCR sequences made up an early release that covered approximately 700 HLA-typed donors. A later analysis re-analyzed previously published TCR beta repertoires from approximately 700 donors and added high-resolution HLA genotyping to study TCR occurrence patterns. Roughly five DR-DQ haplotypes were treated as single units for association and clustering because of strong linkage in the cohort. All discovery cohort repertoires had been generated on a single sequencing platform.

Summary of the overall study and its limitations: A later analysis found that most CMV-associated TCR beta chains appeared HLA-restricted, with HLA associations seemingly driven largely by CMV exposure. Linkage disequilibrium might explain the correlated functional status among segregating V segments, but an unknown experimental factor could not be ruled out. A further reported finding was that TCR beta sequences accurately predicted the HLA-A and HLA-B alleles for most subjects in the first cohort. Because HLA typing was unavailable for some donors at each locus, only the typed subset was used in association tests. The sequencing pipeline was judged likely to have produced a cluster of highly shared sequence variants as a technical artifact. Most TCR sequences were seen in very few donors, while some public TCRs were found in many individuals. For the cohort, immune exposure information was limited to CMV serostatus. In an earlier analysis of fewer than 700 of the donors, most TCR beta V segments appeared in productive rearrangements about 90% or about 30% of the time, broadly matching IMGT annotations. In the study, 164 TCR beta chains were listed as associated with cytomegalovirus. Some 15 rarely observed V segments, including chromosome 9 orphons, were excluded from the earlier analysis of 550 to 700 of the donors because counts were too low. In vitro tests confirmed that a few of the cytomegalovirus-associated TCR beta chains recognize cytomegalovirus antigens. In this cohort, only TCR beta chains were sequenced, and detectable features were limited by the absence of alpha or paired-chain data. Assigning TCR associations to individual alleles was difficult when HLA alleles, especially DR and DQ, strongly co-occurred. Compared with equally common non-associated chains, HLA-associated TCR beta chains in a later analysis were more clonally expanded and had lower generation probabilities. Presence/absence analyses assumed roughly uniform sequencing depth across donors, an assumption that may not hold. The classifier was reported to diagnose cytomegalovirus status with high specificity and sensitivity in both the original and validation cohorts. Several of the top co-occurrence clusters appeared to be linked to parvovirus B19, influenza, CMV and Epstein-Barr virus, according to a later analysis. It was suggested by the authors that the approach could potentially be generalized to other disease states and immunological phenotypes. At a false discovery rate of 0.05, a later analysis linked roughly 17,000 TCR beta sequences to specific HLA alleles. Some IMGT-functional V segments, including TRBV6-2 and TRBV6-3, could not be distinguished by the 87-base-pair reads and were therefore excluded. An association between a missense DCLRE1C variant and V-gene and J-gene trimming of TCR beta chains was found in a later genetic analysis and replicated in an independent cohort. According to a later genetic analysis, donors in an Asian-associated ancestry cluster had fewer N-insertions in productive TCRs than the roughly 670-donor mean. According to a later analysis, TCR association rates differed among HLA loci, with DRB1 alleles showing the most associated TCRs and HLA-C alleles showing the fewest.

The sequence joins TRBV2 to TRBJ1-6, and 7 junctional nucleotides match TRBD1. The receptor's source is a woman aged 40-49 years in good health and CMV-seropositive. Sequencing was performed on PBMCs. CDR3 protein: CASSRDSSYNSPLHF. The sequence in DNA is TGTGCCAGCAGCCGGGACAGCTCCTATAATTCACCCCTCCACTTT. With all but the CDR3 taken from the reference TRBV2 and TRBJ1-6 genes, the full variable domain is: EPEVTQTPSHQVTQMGQEVILRCVPISNHLYFYWYRQILGQKVEFLVSFYNNEISEKSEIFDDQFSVERPDGSNFTLKIRSTKLEDSAMYFCASSRDSSYNSPLHFGNGTRLTVT.